This T cell receptor beta chain came from a study of OX40 agonist ivuxolimab in advanced cancers. Study context: Participants averaged approximately 65 years of age (range about 23 to 79) and were around 80% male. Study-wide results and caveats: CD4+ and CD8+ blood T cells expanded clonally by week 6 at 0.1 to 3.0 mg/kg. At 0.1-3.0 mg/kg, partial responders had clonal expansion among the lowest observed.

Autoimmune disease history or systemic immunosuppression excluded patients. On this clone: Its antigen is unidentified.

The length of the CDR3 is 15 residues. In germline, CDR1 is SGHRS, CDR2 YFSETQ. J lost 2 bases, V lost 0 bases, and 3 bases had no gene match. Some clones are missing from TCRdb's copy, which holds only in-frame ones; the method was immunoSEQ multiplex PCR. The table shows over 55,000 clones, with over 80% occurring only once. The origin of this receptor is an adult with an advanced solid tumor such as melanoma, head and neck, liver or kidney cancer. This chain connects TRBV5-1 to TRBJ2-7; 9 bases agree with TRBD1. The input for sequencing was CD4+ or CD8+ T cells sorted from blood, taken in a trial of the OX40 agonist ivuxolimab. The CDR3 bases are TGCGCCAGCAGCTTGGAAGGGACAGGGACCTACGAGCAGTACTTC. Translating gives CASSLEGTGTYEQYF.